This TCR beta chain comes out of a study of blood T cell repertoires in COVID-19. The ends lost 3 bases at V and 6 bases at J; junction bases unmatched: 9. Germline values: CDR1 SGHRS, CDR2 YFSETQ. CDR3 length: 16 amino acids. Method: immunoSEQ multiplex PCR; TCRdb's copy keeps in-frame clones and lacks some. Among about 220,000 clones, about 91% were seen once, and the ten largest hold approximately 15%. The clonotype originates from a woman between 50 and 59 years old with acute COVID-19. The chain recombines TRBV5-1 with TRBJ2-1, with TRBD2 identical over 10 bases. Material for sequencing was PBMCs or T cells enriched from blood (not recorded which). CDR3 protein: CASSSGGASGGNEQFF. The CDR3, as DNA: TGCGCCAGCAGCTCCGGTGGGGCTAGCGGGGGCAATGAGCAGTTCTTC.